The subject of this entry is one T cell receptor beta chain. This entry is derived from a study of shared clonotypes between healthy human individuals. Template for every sorted-subset replicate PCR totaled approximately 0.2 ug DNA, roughly 30,000 T cell genomes. The data were produced by immunoSEQ multiplex PCR, yet TCRdb's version contains in-frame clones alone and is incomplete. This sample has more than 2 million clones; 85% to 95% occur once, and the top ten carry more than 0.1%. V gave up 5 bases and J gave up 7 bases; unmatched junction bases: 6. The CDR3 is made up of 16 amino acids. CDR1 is SGHVS and CDR2 is FQNEAQ in the germline V gene.

Input material: naive CD4+ T cells sorted from blood. Subset indicated: CD45RA+ positively selected. This TCR was sampled from a man aged 18 to 30 in good health. The V call is TRBV7-8, the J call TRBJ2-1, with 15 nucleotides matching TRBD2. The CDR3 reads CASSKWTSGRGNEQFF. The CDR3 DNA reads as TGTGCCAGCAGCAAATGGACTAGCGGGAGGGGAAATGAGCAGTTCTTC. Full variable domain (remainder filled in from reference TRBV7-8 and TRBJ2-1): GAGVSQSPRYKVAKRGQDVALRCDPISGHVSLFWYQQALGQGPEFLTYFQNEAQLDKSGLPSDRFFAERPEGSVSTLKIQRTQQEDSAVYLCASSKWTSGRGNEQFFGPGTRLTVL.